The rows below give T cell receptor beta chains drawn from one sample of a study of OX40 agonist ivuxolimab in advanced cancers. Here immunoSEQ multiplex PCR was the method, and the copy in TCRdb shows in-frame clones only, minus some. In the table there are some 65,000 clones, 75% to 90% of which are singletons. Sequencing used CD4+ or CD8+ T cells sorted from blood, obtained in a trial of the OX40 agonist ivuxolimab. Receptor source: an adult with an advanced solid tumor such as melanoma, head and neck, liver or kidney cancer. CDR3s include the opening cysteine and the closing phenylalanine or tryptophan. The order of the fields is D gene, clone size, V gene, J gene, CDR3 DNA, CDR3 protein. The D gene is left open where the match is weak. Expanded clones get a size class; other rows say once, few or many, or leave the size out.

d_call: TRBD1; clone_size: .; v_call: TRBV30; j_call: TRBJ2-7; cdr3_nt: TGTGCCTGGGCTAAACAGGGGCTGGGCGAGCAGTACTTC; cdr3_aa: CAWAKQGLGEQYF
d_call: TRBD2; clone_size: .; v_call: TRBV6-6; j_call: TRBJ2-2; cdr3_nt: TGTGCCACGGGAGGACTAGGAGCCGGGGAGCTGTTTTTT; cdr3_aa: CATGGLGAGELFF
d_call: .; clone_size: .; v_call: TRBV30; j_call: TRBJ2-1; cdr3_nt: TGTGCCTGGAGTTGGGGCGTCTCCTACAATGAGCAGTTCTTC; cdr3_aa: CAWSWGVSYNEQFF
d_call: TRBD1; clone_size: once; v_call: TRBV19; j_call: TRBJ1-4; cdr3_nt: TGTGCCAGTAGTCCCCCAGGGGGCGCGGATGAAAAACTGTTTTTT; cdr3_aa: CASSPPGGADEKLFF
d_call: .; clone_size: .; v_call: TRBV7-9; j_call: TRBJ2-5; cdr3_nt: TGTGCCAGCAGCTTAGCGGGCACGCGAGAGACCCAGTACTTC; cdr3_aa: CASSLAGTRETQYF
d_call: TRBD2; clone_size: .; v_call: TRBV4-1; j_call: TRBJ2-1; cdr3_nt: TGCGCCAGCAGCCAAGGAGGAGTGGCGGGAGGCTATGAGCAGTTCTTC; cdr3_aa: CASSQGGVAGGYEQFF
d_call: .; clone_size: .; v_call: TRBV19; j_call: TRBJ1-4; cdr3_nt: TGTGCCAGTAGTCCGCGGACGGACGAAAAACTGTTTTTT; cdr3_aa: CASSPRTDEKLFF
d_call: TRBD1; clone_size: .; v_call: TRBV7-2; j_call: TRBJ2-1; cdr3_nt: TGTGCCAGCAGCCGGGGACAGGGAACCTACAATGAGCAGTTCTTC; cdr3_aa: CASSRGQGTYNEQFF
d_call: .; clone_size: .; v_call: TRBV6-1; j_call: TRBJ2-3; cdr3_nt: TGTGCCAGCAGTGAACCGGGACATAAAAACACAGATACGCAGTATTTT; cdr3_aa: CASSEPGHKNTDTQYF
d_call: TRBD1; clone_size: .; v_call: TRBV28; j_call: TRBJ2-7; cdr3_nt: TGTGCCAGCAAAGGGACAGGGTCGCGTGAGCAGTACTTC; cdr3_aa: CASKGTGSREQYF
d_call: TRBD2; clone_size: once; v_call: TRBV4-1; j_call: TRBJ2-3; cdr3_nt: TGCGCCAGCAGCCACCCCAAGGCGGGGGGGCAACATACGCAGTATTTT; cdr3_aa: CASSHPKAGGQHTQYF
d_call: .; clone_size: .; v_call: TRBV6-1; j_call: TRBJ2-1; cdr3_nt: TGTGCCAGCACCTTCGGACGAGACAATGAGCAGTTCTTC; cdr3_aa: CASTFGRDNEQFF
d_call: TRBD2; clone_size: .; v_call: TRBV15; j_call: TRBJ2-5; cdr3_nt: TGTGCCACCAGCGGGGGGGGGACCAGTGAGACCCAGTACTTC; cdr3_aa: CATSGGGTSETQYF
d_call: TRBD1; clone_size: once; v_call: TRBV27; j_call: TRBJ2-1; cdr3_nt: TGTGCCAGCAGACCGACAGGGGTGTACAATGAGCAGTTCTTC; cdr3_aa: CASRPTGVYNEQFF
d_call: TRBD1; clone_size: .; v_call: TRBV28; j_call: TRBJ1-2; cdr3_nt: TGTGCCAGCCAGGGGGCGGTTGGCTACACCTTC; cdr3_aa: CASQGAVGYTF
d_call: .; clone_size: .; v_call: TRBV5-4; j_call: TRBJ1-2; cdr3_nt: TGTGCCAGCAGCTTGGGACAAACGCTTGGCTACACCTTC; cdr3_aa: CASSLGQTLGYTF
d_call: .; clone_size: .; v_call: TRBV27; j_call: TRBJ2-5; cdr3_nt: TGTGCCAGCAGTTTATTCACTACACACCTTGAGACCCAGTACTTC; cdr3_aa: CASSLFTTHLETQYF
d_call: TRBD1; clone_size: .; v_call: TRBV28; j_call: TRBJ1-1; cdr3_nt: TGTGCCAGCAGTCTCAGGGGGGGGCGGACTGAAGCTTTCTTT; cdr3_aa: CASSLRGGRTEAFF
d_call: .; clone_size: .; v_call: TRBV14; j_call: TRBJ2-3; cdr3_nt: TGTGCCAGCAGCCCCGGGGGGCCAGATACGCAGTATTTT; cdr3_aa: CASSPGGPDTQYF
d_call: .; clone_size: .; v_call: TRBV7-2; j_call: TRBJ1-3; cdr3_nt: TGTGCCAGCAGCTTAGTAGCAGGGAACACCATATATTTT; cdr3_aa: CASSLVAGNTIYF
d_call: .; clone_size: .; v_call: TRBV9; j_call: TRBJ1-4; cdr3_nt: TGTGCCAGCAGCCCCCGCGATGGAGGTACGGAAAAACTGTTTTTT; cdr3_aa: CASSPRDGGTEKLFF
d_call: .; clone_size: few; v_call: TRBV9; j_call: TRBJ1-1; cdr3_nt: TGTGCCAGCAGCGCCCTGGGGACGAACACTGAAGCTTTCTTT; cdr3_aa: CASSALGTNTEAFF
d_call: .; clone_size: .; v_call: TRBV5-1; j_call: TRBJ2-7; cdr3_nt: TGCGCCAGCAGCTTTGGGACTCCAGGCGAGCAGTACTTC; cdr3_aa: CASSFGTPGEQYF
d_call: .; clone_size: .; v_call: TRBV7-9; j_call: TRBJ1-4; cdr3_nt: TGTGCCAGCAGCTTGGGGTTGGATGAAAAACTGTTTTTT; cdr3_aa: CASSLGLDEKLFF
d_call: TRBD2; clone_size: few; v_call: TRBV19; j_call: TRBJ2-6; cdr3_nt: TGTGCCAGTAGTAGGGGGCGGGGGGGCTCTGGGGCCAACGTCCTGACTTTC; cdr3_aa: CASSRGRGGSGANVLTF
d_call: .; clone_size: .; v_call: TRBV19; j_call: TRBJ1-3; cdr3_nt: TGTGCCAGTAGCGGGACTTCAAGAAACACCATATATTTT; cdr3_aa: CASSGTSRNTIYF
d_call: TRBD1; clone_size: .; v_call: TRBV30; j_call: TRBJ2-3; cdr3_nt: TGTGCCTGGCGACGACAGGGGGCGGGCACAGATACGCAGTATTTT; cdr3_aa: CAWRRQGAGTDTQYF
d_call: .; clone_size: .; v_call: TRBV28; j_call: TRBJ1-2; cdr3_nt: TGTGCCAGCAGTTCCCAGGGTGGTGTTCCGTATGGCTACACCTTC; cdr3_aa: CASSSQGGVPYGYTF
d_call: .; clone_size: .; v_call: TRBV29-1; j_call: TRBJ2-1; cdr3_nt: TGCAGCGTTGTAGGGACAAGTGAGCAGTTCTTC; cdr3_aa: CSVVGTSEQFF
d_call: .; clone_size: .; v_call: TRBV14; j_call: TRBJ2-5; cdr3_nt: TGTGCCAGCAGCCAAGTAAGGGGAGGCGCGAAGACCCAGTACTTC; cdr3_aa: CASSQVRGGAKTQYF
d_call: .; clone_size: .; v_call: TRBV2; j_call: TRBJ2-5; cdr3_nt: TGTGCCAGCAGTGAAGCGCCGGCACCAAAGTACTTC; cdr3_aa: CASSEAPAPKYF
d_call: .; clone_size: .; v_call: TRBV7-2; j_call: TRBJ2-1; cdr3_nt: TGTGCCAGCAGCACCCTATCTGGCGGGTGGGCTGGGTTCTTC; cdr3_aa: CASSTLSGGWAGFF
d_call: .; clone_size: few; v_call: TRBV11-2; j_call: TRBJ2-2; cdr3_nt: TGTGCCAGCAGTCCAATTCCTTCGAACACCGGGGAGCTGTTTTTT; cdr3_aa: CASSPIPSNTGELFF
d_call: .; clone_size: .; v_call: TRBV19; j_call: TRBJ2-7; cdr3_nt: TGTGCCAGTAGTTCATACCTTGGAGTGGGCTCCTACGAGCAGTACTTC; cdr3_aa: CASSSYLGVGSYEQYF
d_call: TRBD2; clone_size: few; v_call: TRBV19; j_call: TRBJ2-1; cdr3_nt: TGTGCCAGTAGTATAGGCCTAGCGGAAACCAGGTACGGTTGGAATGAGCAGTTCTTC; cdr3_aa: CASSIGLAETRYGWNEQFF
d_call: .; clone_size: .; v_call: TRBV7-6; j_call: TRBJ2-5; cdr3_nt: TGTGCCAGCAGCTTAATCGGGGGAAACCAAGAGACCCAGTACTTC; cdr3_aa: CASSLIGGNQETQYF
d_call: TRBD2; clone_size: .; v_call: TRBV5-8; j_call: TRBJ2-1; cdr3_nt: TGTGCCAGCAGCCGCATAAGGGAGGGGTTGAATGAGCAGTTCTTC; cdr3_aa: CASSRIREGLNEQFF
d_call: .; clone_size: .; v_call: TRBV18; j_call: TRBJ2-7; cdr3_nt: TGTGCCAGCTCACCACCTCCCGGGTACGAGCAGTACTTC; cdr3_aa: CASSPPPGYEQYF
d_call: .; clone_size: .; v_call: TRBV28; j_call: TRBJ1-4; cdr3_nt: TGTGCCAGCAGTCCCCCGGGGGGTTCTGAAAAACTGTTTTTT; cdr3_aa: CASSPPGGSEKLFF
d_call: TRBD1; clone_size: .; v_call: TRBV7-2; j_call: TRBJ1-4; cdr3_nt: TGTGCCAGCAGCTCCCAGGGGGGAGGGTCTAATGAAAAACTGTTTTTT; cdr3_aa: CASSSQGGGSNEKLFF
d_call: .; clone_size: .; v_call: TRBV28; j_call: TRBJ1-4; cdr3_nt: TGTGCCAGCAGGCACGACAGAGGACTCCGTGATGAAAAACTGTTTTTT; cdr3_aa: CASRHDRGLRDEKLFF
d_call: .; clone_size: .; v_call: TRBV6-6; j_call: TRBJ2-7; cdr3_nt: TGTGCCAGCAGTTACTCGAGTCAGGGAAGTTACGAGCAGTACTTC; cdr3_aa: CASSYSSQGSYEQYF
d_call: TRBD2; clone_size: .; v_call: TRBV7-7; j_call: TRBJ2-5; cdr3_nt: TGTGCCAGCAGCTTAGCCGGGGGGGCGGAGACCCAGTACTTC; cdr3_aa: CASSLAGGAETQYF
d_call: .; clone_size: .; v_call: TRBV6-4; j_call: TRBJ1-3; cdr3_nt: TGTGCCCCCGGGGCCTCTGGAAACACCATATATTTT; cdr3_aa: CAPGASGNTIYF
d_call: .; clone_size: .; v_call: TRBV14; j_call: TRBJ1-3; cdr3_nt: TGTGCCAGCAGCCAAGAGAGGGGTCTACCTGGAAACACCATATATTTT; cdr3_aa: CASSQERGLPGNTIYF
d_call: .; clone_size: .; v_call: TRBV10-2; j_call: TRBJ2-6; cdr3_nt: TGCGCCAGCAGTGAGTCGTTTCAGTTTGGGGCCAACGTCCTGACTTTC; cdr3_aa: CASSESFQFGANVLTF
d_call: .; clone_size: few; v_call: TRBV19; j_call: TRBJ1-5; cdr3_nt: TGTGCCAGTAAAAGTGACCCTACGAGCCAGCCCCAGCATTTT; cdr3_aa: CASKSDPTSQPQHF
d_call: .; clone_size: .; v_call: TRBV28; j_call: TRBJ1-1; cdr3_nt: TGTGCCAGCAGTTCGGTCCCCAGCAAGGCTTTCTTT; cdr3_aa: CASSSVPSKAFF
d_call: .; clone_size: few; v_call: TRBV7-2; j_call: TRBJ1-6; cdr3_nt: TGTGCCAGCAGGCCTACAGGGTTAAAGTTTAATTCACCCCTCCACTTT; cdr3_aa: CASRPTGLKFNSPLHF
d_call: .; clone_size: .; v_call: TRBV19; j_call: TRBJ2-1; cdr3_nt: TGTGCCAGTAGTATAGTGACTAGTGGATTCAATGAGCAGTTCTTC; cdr3_aa: CASSIVTSGFNEQFF
d_call: .; clone_size: .; v_call: TRBV7-2; j_call: TRBJ1-6; cdr3_nt: TGTGCCAGCAGCTGGCAGACAAAAGCTAATTCACCCCTCCACTTT; cdr3_aa: CASSWQTKANSPLHF
d_call: .; clone_size: .; v_call: TRBV9; j_call: TRBJ2-3; cdr3_nt: TGTGCCAGCAGCGTCCCCGAGGGGGGAGGGACAGATACGCAGTATTTT; cdr3_aa: CASSVPEGGGTDTQYF
d_call: TRBD2; clone_size: .; v_call: TRBV7-2; j_call: TRBJ2-1; cdr3_nt: TGTGCCAGCAGCTTAGGGTGGACTAGCGGGAAAGACAATGAGCAGTTCTTC; cdr3_aa: CASSLGWTSGKDNEQFF
d_call: .; clone_size: .; v_call: TRBV18; j_call: TRBJ1-2; cdr3_nt: TGTGCCAGCTCACCACCGGTGGGTAAGGACTATGGCTACACCTTC; cdr3_aa: CASSPPVGKDYGYTF
d_call: TRBD1; clone_size: .; v_call: TRBV6-1; j_call: TRBJ2-7; cdr3_nt: TGTGCCAGTAAGTCGACAGGGGGTTACGAGCAGTACTTC; cdr3_aa: CASKSTGGYEQYF
d_call: .; clone_size: .; v_call: TRBV19; j_call: TRBJ1-6; cdr3_nt: TGTGCCAGTAGTACCGGCGACAGAGTTCATTCACCCCTCCACTTT; cdr3_aa: CASSTGDRVHSPLHF